The 25 T cell receptor beta chains below come from one sample, sequenced in a study of T-cell reconstitution after alpha-beta-depleted transplantation in children. Construction of the TCRbeta library involved unique molecular identifiers. TCRdb redid the calling of the PCR reads with MiXCR, one entry per CDR3 protein. The table lists more than 200,000 distinct CDR3 sequences, more than 20% of them singletons. Source: PBMCs, taken before TCRalphabeta/CD19-depleted stem cell transplant. The receptor source for this set is a girl aged 2-10 years with Fanconi anemia, due to receive a stem cell transplant.

The CDR3 nucleotides are TGTGCCAGCAGCTCGACAGGGGGCGAACCCACAGATACGCAGTATTTT. Encoded protein: CASSSTGGEPTDTQYF. V gene TRBV11-2 combines with J gene TRBJ2-3; 10 bases match TRBD1. Germline V gene lookup returns CDR1 SGHAT and CDR2 FQNNGV. With V trimmed by 4 bases and J by 2 bases, 6 bases remained unmatched. The CDR3 totals 16 residues.

This clonotype showed up many times. The chain is built from TRBV9 and TRBJ2-1; 14 positions agree with TRBD2. V lost 2 bases and J lost 14; bases outside the gene matches: 3. The CDR3 sequence is 13 residues long. The germline V gene encodes CDR1 SGDLS and CDR2 YYNGEE. DNA for the CDR3: TGTGCCAGCAGCGTCGGGACTAGCGGGGGAGAGTTCTTC. It specifies CASSVGTSGGEFF.

This clonotype was detected ten times or more. The chain combines TRBV19 with TRBJ2-3, with D possibly being TRBD2 (6 bases). V lost 3 bases and J 3 bases, leaving 13 bases between the germline ends. CDR1 and CDR2 from the germline V gene are LNHDA and SQIVND (reference sequence). There are 15 residues in the CDR3. This chain's CDR3 is CASSMYGSGTDTQYF. In DNA, the CDR3 is TGTGCCAGTAGTATGTACGGGAGTGGAACAGATACGCAGTATTTT.

This clonotype was counted between two and nine times. The chain recombines TRBV20-1 with TRBJ1-2; D is uncertain. Trimming removed 1 base at V and 8 bases at J, with 8 bases between. In germline, CDR1 is DFQATT, CDR2 SNEGSKA (reference sequence). CDR3 length: 11 amino acids. CDR3 in DNA: TGCAGTGCTAGAGGGGCGAGGGGCTACACCTTC. It specifies CSARGARGYTF.

This clonotype was seen a handful of times. The chain employs TRBV3-1 and TRBJ2-7, with TRBD1 matching 8 bases. The CDR3 runs to 14 residues. V gave up 3 bases and J gave up 2 bases; unmatched junction bases: 3. Germline V gene sequence: CDR1 LGHDT, CDR2 YNNKEL (reference sequence). In DNA form, the CDR3 reads TGTGCCAGCAGCCAGAGGGACAGGACCTACGAGCAGTACTTC. This codes for CASSQRDRTYEQYF.

This clonotype was detected a few times. CDR3: CSALGPYEQYF. Here the CDR3 DNA reads TGCAGTGCTCTCGGGCCTTACGAGCAGTACTTC. The J gene is TRBJ2-7, the V gene TRBV20-1; D uncertain. This CDR3 spans 11 amino acids. V was cut by 5 bases and J by 4 bases, with 9 bases left in between. The V gene's germline CDR1 is DFQATT and CDR2 SNEGSKA (reference sequence).

In this sample, this clonotype turned up many times. The V call is TRBV20-1, the J call TRBJ2-7; 15 bases are shared with TRBD2. The germline gives CDR1 DFQATT, CDR2 SNEGSKA (reference sequence). The CDR3 totals 15 residues. Trimming cost V 4 bases and J 5 bases; bases outside gene matches: 6. The CDR3 loop is CSATRTSGGADEQYF. CDR3 nucleotides: TGCAGTGCTACTCGGACTAGCGGGGGGGCCGACGAGCAGTACTTC.

This clonotype was seen at least ten times. The gene calls are TRBV10-3 and TRBJ2-1; the D is unclear. This CDR3 has 14 amino acids. Between the trimmed V and J ends, which lost 0 bases and 4 bases, there was a span of 7 bases. Germline V gene data show CDR1 as ENHRY and CDR2 as SYGVKD. The CDR3 here is CAISESRYYNEQFF. In DNA, the CDR3 is TGTGCCATCAGTGAGTCGAGGTATTACAATGAGCAGTTCTTC.

This clonotype occurred many times. This CDR3 is CRVTGADTQYF. Here the CDR3 DNA reads TGCAGAGTGACAGGGGCAGATACGCAGTATTTT. The chain links TRBV29-1 to TRBJ2-3, with 8 bases aligning to TRBD1. This CDR3 is 11 amino acids long. The germline CDR1 and CDR2 sequences are SQVTM and ANQGSEA.

The chain links TRBV20-1 to TRBJ2-1, with 8 positions matching TRBD2. The V segment lost 6 bases and the J segment 0 bases; nucleotides outside the gene matches: 7. The CDR3 is made up of 15 amino acids. In germline, CDR1 is DFQATT, CDR2 SNEGSKA (reference sequence). The CDR3 region is CSAQTSASSYNEQFF. As DNA, the CDR3 is TGCAGTGCACAGACTAGCGCCAGCTCCTACAATGAGCAGTTCTTC.

J is TRBJ1-4 and V is TRBV6-5, with 7 nucleotides matching TRBD1. The CDR3 totals 15 residues. The V segment lost 0 bases and the J segment 7 bases; nucleotides outside the gene matches: 5. Germline V gene data show CDR1 as MNHEY and CDR2 as SVGAGI. CDR3 DNA sequence: TGTGCCAGCAGTTACTCGACAGGGTTGGGTGAAAAACTGTTTTTT. It translates to CASSYSTGLGEKLFF.

V and J are TRBV12-3 or TRBV12-4 and TRBJ2-2; D tentatively reads TRBD1 or TRBD2 (5 bases each). The CDR3 spans 14 residues. With 5 bases removed from V and 7 bases from J, the gap between germline ends came to 14 bases. CDR3 bases: TGTGCCAGCAGTCCGGTCTGGGGGTTCGGGGAGCTGTTTTTT. It is translated as CASSPVWGFGELFF.

This rearrangement joins TRBV28 to TRBJ2-1; no reliable D call. This CDR3 spans 15 amino acids. V lost 4 bases and J lost 3, with 13 bases in between. Looked up from germline, CDR1 is MDHEN and CDR2 is SYDVKM. The CDR3 sequence: CASSSRQAYYNEQFF. The CDR3 region has the DNA TGTGCCAGCAGTTCTAGGCAGGCCTACTACAATGAGCAGTTCTTC. Drawing the rest from reference TRBV28 and TRBJ2-1, the complete variable domain is DVKVTQSSRYLVKRTGEKVFLECVQDMDHENMFWYRQDPGLGLRLIYFSYDVKMKEKGDIPEGYSVSREKKERFSLILESASTNQTSMYLCASSSRQAYYNEQFFGPGTRLTVL.

The sample holds many counts of this clonotype. This chain uses TRBV29-1 with TRBJ1-4; TRBD1 matches 9 bases. The CDR3 is made up of 15 amino acids. Losses at the gene ends were 4 bases for V and 8 bases for J; bases not matched to a gene: 11. In germline, CDR1 is SQVTM, CDR2 ANQGSEA. The CDR3 here is CSVAVPDRGGEKLFF. The CDR3 region has the DNA TGCAGCGTTGCTGTCCCGGACAGGGGTGGGGAAAAACTGTTTTTT.

Ten or more counts support this clonotype. The chain is built from TRBV5-1 and TRBJ2-7; perhaps D is TRBD1 or TRBD2 (5 bases each). Germline values: CDR1 SGHRS, CDR2 YFSETQ. The length of the CDR3 is 14 residues. Deletions cut 1 base from V and 3 bases from J, with 11 bases between. CDR3 nucleotides: TGCGCCAGCAGCTTGAAGGGACCCGACTACGAGCAGTACTTC. Amino acid sequence: CASSLKGPDYEQYF.

This clonotype occurred many times. The gene calls are TRBV29-1 and TRBJ1-2; 7 bases map to TRBD1. Unmatched junction bases numbered 9, after V lost 7 bases and J lost 4 bases. Germline V CDR1 and CDR2: SQVTM, ANQGSEA. The CDR3 spans 13 residues. Written as DNA, the CDR3 is TGCAGCGCTTCGACAGGGACGGTCTATGGCTACACCTTC. Encoded protein: CSASTGTVYGYTF.

This clonotype has a count of ten or more. The chain couples TRBV28 to TRBJ1-1; a possible D gene is TRBD1 (6 bases). The CDR3 is 13 amino acids. From germline, CDR1 is MDHEN and CDR2 SYDVKM. Between the trimmed V and J ends, which lost 5 bases and 8 bases, there was a span of 15 bases. This CDR3 reads CASSPWTVPEAFF. The DNA of the CDR3 is TGTGCCAGCAGTCCCTGGACAGTGCCCGAAGCTTTCTTT.

The chain links TRBV6-1 to TRBJ2-1, with D perhaps TRBD1 or TRBD2 (7 bases each). The CDR3 spans 15 residues. Trimming shortened V by 6 bases and J by 5 bases, and 17 bases separated the two germline ends. Germline-derived CDR1 and CDR2 are MNHNS and SASEGT. CDR3: CASSPSGGADNEQFF. The CDR3 nucleotides are TGTGCCAGCAGCCCCTCAGGGGGGGCAGACAATGAGCAGTTCTTC.

This clonotype was detected ten times or more. The chain combines TRBV4-1 with TRBJ2-1, with a weak D call TRBD2 (6 bases). This CDR3 region has 16 residues. V lost 4 bases and J 0 bases, leaving 13 bases between the germline ends. CDR1 and CDR2 from the germline V gene are MGHRA and YSYEKL. This chain's CDR3 is CASSLGATSSYNEQFF. The CDR3 DNA reads TGCGCCAGCAGCCTGGGTGCGACTAGCTCCTACAATGAGCAGTTCTTC.

This clonotype was observed a handful of times. J is TRBJ2-1 and V is TRBV6-4, with 9 bases aligning to TRBD2. The V gene end was trimmed by 3 bases and the J gene end by 5 bases; junction bases not matched to a gene: 8. The CDR3 runs 16 residues. CDR1 and CDR2 (germline): MRHNA, SNTAGT. The CDR3 protein is CASSDSGGSPNNEQFF. The CDR3 nucleotides are TGTGCCAGCAGTGATAGCGGGGGCTCACCTAACAATGAGCAGTTCTTC.

This rearrangement joins TRBV27 to TRBJ2-1, with 7 positions matching TRBD2. From germline, CDR1 is MNHEY and CDR2 SMNVEV (reference sequence). The V and J ends lost 5 bases and 6 bases, in that order; junction bases with no gene match: 10. This CDR3 is 15 amino acids long. The CDR3 nucleotides read TGTGCCAGCAGTGTCAATGGGGGGGTGATCAATGAGCAGTTCTTC. This gives the protein CASSVNGGVINEQFF.

This clonotype was seen at least ten times. The chain carries TRBV7-9 and TRBJ2-5, with no clear D. The germline CDR1 and CDR2 sequences are SEHNR and FQNEAQ (reference sequence). There are 13 residues in the CDR3. Trimming shortened V by 1 base and J by 2 bases, and 5 bases separated the two germline ends. The CDR3 region has the DNA TGTGCCAGCAGCTTAGTGGGGCAAGAGACCCAGTACTTC. Translating it yields CASSLVGQETQYF. Using reference TRBV7-9 and TRBJ2-5 for the parts outside the CDR3, the full variable domain is DTGVSQNPRHKITKRGQNVTFRCDPISEHNRLYWYRQTLGQGPEFLTYFQNEAQLEKSRLLSDRFSAERPKGSFSTLEIQRTEQGDSAMYLCASSLVGQETQYFGPGTRLLVL.

This clonotype was counted at least ten times. The V and J genes are TRBV6-5 and TRBJ2-7, with D perhaps TRBD1 or TRBD2 (5 bases each). The ends were cut back, 0 bases at V and 0 bases at J, with 12 bases in the middle. The CDR3 covers 16 residues. Germline CDR1 MNHEY, CDR2 SVGAGI. CDR3 sequence reads: CASSYSLGPHSYEQYF. DNA of the CDR3: TGTGCCAGCAGTTACTCCTTGGGACCTCACTCCTACGAGCAGTACTTC.

This clonotype was recorded at least ten times. The rearrangement links TRBV12-3 or TRBV12-4 to TRBJ1-5; 9 bases are a match to TRBD1. Trimming took 6 bases from V and 0 from J; bases not matched to a gene: 3. CDR3 size: 15 residues. The CDR3 DNA is TGTGCCAGCAGACAGGGGGCCGATAGCAATCAGCCCCAGCATTTT. It codes for CASRQGADSNQPQHF.

The chain employs TRBV4-1 and TRBJ2-7; perhaps TRBD2 as D (5 bases). The V and J ends lost 6 bases and 0 bases respectively, with 15 bases between them. Looked up from germline, CDR1 is MGHRA and CDR2 is YSYEKL. This CDR3 is 15 amino acids long. As DNA, the CDR3 is TGCGCCAGCAGTCAGATGGACTTTATCTCCTACGAGCAGTACTTC. Amino acid sequence: CASSQMDFISYEQYF.